This TCR beta chain was recorded in a study of cytomegalovirus exposure and HLA in healthy donors. Germline CDR1 reads SGDLS; CDR2 reads YYNGEE. The V and J ends lost 0 bases and 4 bases respectively, with 11 bases between them. The length of the CDR3 is 14 residues. The PCR contained 60 Vbeta and 13 Jbeta primers. Using immunoSEQ multiplex PCR, the repertoire was profiled, and TCRdb retains in-frame clones only, with some absent. The sample gives more than 150,000 clones, more than 60% of which show up once; around 7% is in the top ten. Points on this clone: The sample carries other DNA sequences with the same CDR3.

The rearrangement uses TRBV9 and TRBJ2-7, with D possibly being TRBD1 (6 bases). This TCR came from a woman aged 40 to 50 in good health and CMV-seropositive. The specimen was PBMCs. The CDR3 region is CASSVATGGYEQYF. As DNA, the CDR3 is TGTGCCAGCAGCGTAGCGACAGGAGGATACGAGCAGTACTTC. The variable domain in full, with the rest retrieved from reference TRBV9 and TRBJ2-7, is DSGVTQTPKHLITATGQRVTLRCSPRSGDLSVYWYQQSLDQGLQFLIQYYNGEERAKGNILERFSAQQFPDLHSELNLSSLELGDSALYFCASSVATGGYEQYFGPGTRLTVT.